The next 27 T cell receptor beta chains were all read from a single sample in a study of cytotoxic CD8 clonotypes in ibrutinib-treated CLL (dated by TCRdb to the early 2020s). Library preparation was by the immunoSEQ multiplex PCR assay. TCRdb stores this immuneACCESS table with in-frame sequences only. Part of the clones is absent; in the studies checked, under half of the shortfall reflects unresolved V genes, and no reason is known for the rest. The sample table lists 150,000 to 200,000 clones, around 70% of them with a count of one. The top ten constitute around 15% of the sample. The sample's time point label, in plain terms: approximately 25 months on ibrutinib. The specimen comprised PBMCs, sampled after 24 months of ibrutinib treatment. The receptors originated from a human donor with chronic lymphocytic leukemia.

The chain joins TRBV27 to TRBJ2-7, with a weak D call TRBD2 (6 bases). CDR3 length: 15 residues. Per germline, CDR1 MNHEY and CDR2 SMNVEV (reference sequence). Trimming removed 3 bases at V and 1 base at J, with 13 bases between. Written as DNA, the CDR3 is TGTGCCAGCAGTTTGGGAGGTGGGAATTCCTACGAGCAGTACTTC. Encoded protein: CASSLGGGNSYEQYF.

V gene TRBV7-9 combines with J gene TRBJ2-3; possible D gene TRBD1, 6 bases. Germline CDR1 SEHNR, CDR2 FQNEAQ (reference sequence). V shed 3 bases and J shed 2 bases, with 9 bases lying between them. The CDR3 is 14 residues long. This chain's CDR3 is CASSLGAVTDTQYF. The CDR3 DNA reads TGTGCCAGCAGCTTGGGGGCCGTCACAGATACGCAGTATTTT.

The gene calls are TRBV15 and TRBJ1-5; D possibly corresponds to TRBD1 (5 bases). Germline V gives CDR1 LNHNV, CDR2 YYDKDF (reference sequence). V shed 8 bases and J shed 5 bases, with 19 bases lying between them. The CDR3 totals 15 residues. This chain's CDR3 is CATQYGSGIDQPQHF. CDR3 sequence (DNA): TGTGCCACCCAATATGGTTCAGGGATTGATCAGCCCCAGCATTTT.

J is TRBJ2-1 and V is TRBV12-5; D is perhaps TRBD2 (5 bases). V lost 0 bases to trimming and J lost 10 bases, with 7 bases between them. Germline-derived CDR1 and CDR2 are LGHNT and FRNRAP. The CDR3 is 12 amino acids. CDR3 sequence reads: CASGLVREEQFF. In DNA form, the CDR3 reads TGTGCTAGTGGTTTGGTACGGGAAGAGCAGTTCTTC. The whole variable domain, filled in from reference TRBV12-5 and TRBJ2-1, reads DARVTQTPRHKVTEMGQEVTMRCQPILGHNTVFWYRQTMMQGLELLAYFRNRAPLDDSGMPKDRFSAEMPDATLATLKIQPSEPRDSAVYFCASGLVREEQFFGPGTRLTVL.

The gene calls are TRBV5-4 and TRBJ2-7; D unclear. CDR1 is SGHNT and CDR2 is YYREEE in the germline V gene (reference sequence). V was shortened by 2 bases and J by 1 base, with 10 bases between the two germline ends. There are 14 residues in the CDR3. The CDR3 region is CASSFFLRSYEQYF. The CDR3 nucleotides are TGTGCCAGCAGCTTCTTCCTCCGATCCTACGAGCAGTACTTC. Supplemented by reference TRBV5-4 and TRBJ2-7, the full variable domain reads ETGVTQSPTHLIKTRGQQVTLRCSSQSGHNTVSWYQQALGQGPQFIFQYYREEENGRGNFPPRFSGLQFPNYSSELNVNALELDDSALYLCASSFFLRSYEQYFGPGTRLTVT.

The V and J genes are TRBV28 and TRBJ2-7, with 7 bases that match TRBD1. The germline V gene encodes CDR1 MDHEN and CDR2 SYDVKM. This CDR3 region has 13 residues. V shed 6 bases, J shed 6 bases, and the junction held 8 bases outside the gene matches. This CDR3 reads CASSSGTETEQYF. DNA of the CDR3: TGTGCCAGCAGCTCGGGGACAGAAACCGAGCAGTACTTC.

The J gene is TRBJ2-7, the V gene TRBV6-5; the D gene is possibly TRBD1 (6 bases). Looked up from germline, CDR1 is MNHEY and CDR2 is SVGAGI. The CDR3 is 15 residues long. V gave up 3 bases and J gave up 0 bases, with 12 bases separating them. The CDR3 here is CASSYSGESSYEQYF. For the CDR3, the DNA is TGTGCCAGCAGTTATTCAGGGGAAAGCTCCTACGAGCAGTACTTC.

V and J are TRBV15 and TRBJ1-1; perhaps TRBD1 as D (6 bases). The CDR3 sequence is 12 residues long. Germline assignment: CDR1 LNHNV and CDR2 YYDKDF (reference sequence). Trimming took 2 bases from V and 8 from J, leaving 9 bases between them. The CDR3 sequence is CATSRHTGEAFF. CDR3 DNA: TGTGCCACCAGCAGACACACAGGGGAAGCTTTCTTT.

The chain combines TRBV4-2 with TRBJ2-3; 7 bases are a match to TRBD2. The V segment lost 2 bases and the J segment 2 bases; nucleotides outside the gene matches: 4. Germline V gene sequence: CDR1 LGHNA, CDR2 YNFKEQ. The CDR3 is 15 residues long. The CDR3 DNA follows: TGTGCCAGCAGCCAACCCAGGGACTACACAGATACGCAGTATTTT. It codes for CASSQPRDYTDTQYF.

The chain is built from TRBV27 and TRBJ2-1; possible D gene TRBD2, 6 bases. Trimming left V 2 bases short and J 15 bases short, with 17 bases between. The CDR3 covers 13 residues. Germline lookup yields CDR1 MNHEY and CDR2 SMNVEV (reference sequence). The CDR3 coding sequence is TGTGCCAGCAGTTTAACGGTTTGGGGGGTGCCGTTCTTC. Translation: CASSLTVWGVPFF.

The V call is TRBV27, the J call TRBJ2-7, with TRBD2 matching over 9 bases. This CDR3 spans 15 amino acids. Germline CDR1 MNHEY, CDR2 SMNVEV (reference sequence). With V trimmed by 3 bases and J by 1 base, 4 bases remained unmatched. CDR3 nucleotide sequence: TGTGCCAGCAGTTTTTTAGCGGGAGAGTCCTACGAGCAGTACTTC. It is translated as CASSFLAGESYEQYF.

DNA for the CDR3: TGTGCCAGCAGCTTAGTAGGGTCAGCTAACTATGGCTACACCTTC. Translating gives CASSLVGSANYGYTF. V and J are TRBV11-2 and TRBJ1-2; D unclear. The germline V gene has CDR1 SGHAT and CDR2 FQNNGV. With 1 base removed from V and 0 bases from J, the gap between germline ends came to 9 bases. This CDR3 spans 15 amino acids.

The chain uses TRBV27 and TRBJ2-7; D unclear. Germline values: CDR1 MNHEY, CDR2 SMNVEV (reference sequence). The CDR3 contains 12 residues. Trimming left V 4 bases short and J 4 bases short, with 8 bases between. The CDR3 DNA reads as TGTGCCAGCAGTTCCCTTAAGTACGAGCAGTACTTC. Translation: CASSSLKYEQYF.

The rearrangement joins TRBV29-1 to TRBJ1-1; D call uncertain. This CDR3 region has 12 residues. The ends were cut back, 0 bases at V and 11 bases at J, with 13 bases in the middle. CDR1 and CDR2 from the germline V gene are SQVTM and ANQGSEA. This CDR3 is CSVEDQSFSAFF. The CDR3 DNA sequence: TGCAGCGTTGAAGATCAGTCCTTCTCGGCTTTCTTT.

The CDR3 sequence is CASTQTNGGGRGYTF. DNA for the CDR3: TGTGCCAGCACCCAAACAAACGGGGGAGGACGCGGCTACACCTTC. This chain connects TRBV6-1 to TRBJ1-2; maybe TRBD1 (5 bases). This CDR3 is 15 amino acids long. V was trimmed by 7 bases and J by 8 bases, leaving 23 bases between them. The germline gives CDR1 MNHNS, CDR2 SASEGT.

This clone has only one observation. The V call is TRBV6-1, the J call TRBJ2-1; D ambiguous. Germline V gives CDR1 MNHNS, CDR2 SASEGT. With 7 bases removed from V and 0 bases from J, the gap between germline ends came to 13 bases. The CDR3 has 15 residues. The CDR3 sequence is CASIAVGISYNEQFF. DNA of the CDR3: TGTGCCAGCATCGCGGTAGGGATCTCCTACAATGAGCAGTTCTTC.

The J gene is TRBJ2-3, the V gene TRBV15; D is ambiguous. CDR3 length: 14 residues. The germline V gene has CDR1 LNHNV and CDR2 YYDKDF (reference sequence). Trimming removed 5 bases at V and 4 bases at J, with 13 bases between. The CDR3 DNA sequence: TGTGCCACCAGCGGCCGCCCTGGGGCAGATACGCAGTATTTT. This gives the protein CATSGRPGADTQYF.

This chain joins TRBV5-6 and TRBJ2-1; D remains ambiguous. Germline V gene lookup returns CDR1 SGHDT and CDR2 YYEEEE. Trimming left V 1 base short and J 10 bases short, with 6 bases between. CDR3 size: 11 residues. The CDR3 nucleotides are TGTGCCAGCAGCTTGAACGGGGAGCAGTTCTTC. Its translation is CASSLNGEQFF.

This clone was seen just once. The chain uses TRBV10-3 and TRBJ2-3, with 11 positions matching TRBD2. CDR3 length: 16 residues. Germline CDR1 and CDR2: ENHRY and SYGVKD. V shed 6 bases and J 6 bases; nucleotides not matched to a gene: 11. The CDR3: CAIRGLAGRDRDTQYF. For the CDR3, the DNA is TGTGCCATCAGAGGACTAGCGGGCCGCGACCGGGATACGCAGTATTTT.

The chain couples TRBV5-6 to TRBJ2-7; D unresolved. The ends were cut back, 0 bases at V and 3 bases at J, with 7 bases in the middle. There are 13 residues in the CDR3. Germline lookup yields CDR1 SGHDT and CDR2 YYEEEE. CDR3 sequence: CASSLGLGYEQYF. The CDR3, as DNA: TGTGCCAGCAGCTTGGGACTTGGCTACGAGCAGTACTTC.

CDR3 in amino acids: CASSEVDPYGYTF. The CDR3 region has the DNA TGTGCCAGCAGTGAGGTTGATCCCTATGGCTACACCTTC. The V gene is TRBV6-1, the J gene TRBJ1-2; no definite D call. Trimming took off 3 bases at V and 4 bases at J, with 9 bases between the two ends. The CDR3 has 13 amino acids. The germline CDR1 and CDR2 sequences are MNHNS and SASEGT.

The CDR3 protein is CASSGGGQNPQDYTF. CDR3 in DNA: TGTGCCAGCAGCGGGGGGGGACAGAACCCTCAGGACTACACCTTC. The chain combines TRBV7-6 with TRBJ1-2; TRBD1 matches at 7 bases. The CDR3 covers 15 residues. V lost 5 bases to trimming and J lost 10 bases; unmatched junction nucleotides: 16. In germline, CDR1 is SGHVS, CDR2 FNYEAQ.

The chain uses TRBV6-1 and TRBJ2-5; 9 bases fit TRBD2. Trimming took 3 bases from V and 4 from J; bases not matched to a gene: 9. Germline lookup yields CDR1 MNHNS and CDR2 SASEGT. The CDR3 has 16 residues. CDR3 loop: CASSDLAGVGGETQYF. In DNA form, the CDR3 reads TGTGCCAGCAGTGATTTAGCGGGAGTAGGAGGAGAGACCCAGTACTTC.

The CDR3 protein is CSVAPPSGSSYNEQFF. The CDR3 DNA sequence: TGCAGCGTTGCCCCGCCTAGCGGGAGCTCCTACAATGAGCAGTTCTTC. The chain is built from TRBV29-1 and TRBJ2-1; 10 positions agree with TRBD2. CDR3 size: 16 residues. From germline, CDR1 is SQVTM and CDR2 ANQGSEA. V shed 4 bases and J 0 bases; nucleotides not matched to a gene: 6.

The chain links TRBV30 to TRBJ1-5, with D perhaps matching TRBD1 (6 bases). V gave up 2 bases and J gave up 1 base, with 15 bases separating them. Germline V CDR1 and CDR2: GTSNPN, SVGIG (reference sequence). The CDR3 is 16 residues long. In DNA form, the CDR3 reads TGTGCCTGGAGTCACCCCCAGGGGACGAGCAATCAGCCCCAGCATTTT. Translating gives CAWSHPQGTSNQPQHF.

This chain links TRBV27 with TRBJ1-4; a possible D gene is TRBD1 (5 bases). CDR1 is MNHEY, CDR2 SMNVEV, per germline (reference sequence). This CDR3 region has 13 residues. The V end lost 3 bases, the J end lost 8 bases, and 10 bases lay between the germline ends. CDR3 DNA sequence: TGTGCCAGCAGTTTCAATCGGGACGAAAAACTGTTTTTT. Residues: CASSFNRDEKLFF.

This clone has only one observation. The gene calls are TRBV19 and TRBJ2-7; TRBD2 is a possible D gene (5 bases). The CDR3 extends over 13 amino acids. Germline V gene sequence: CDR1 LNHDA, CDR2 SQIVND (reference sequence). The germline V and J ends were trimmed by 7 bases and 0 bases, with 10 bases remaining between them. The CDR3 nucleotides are TGTGCCAGTAAAGCGGAAAGCTCCTACGAGCAGTACTTC. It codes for CASKAESSYEQYF.